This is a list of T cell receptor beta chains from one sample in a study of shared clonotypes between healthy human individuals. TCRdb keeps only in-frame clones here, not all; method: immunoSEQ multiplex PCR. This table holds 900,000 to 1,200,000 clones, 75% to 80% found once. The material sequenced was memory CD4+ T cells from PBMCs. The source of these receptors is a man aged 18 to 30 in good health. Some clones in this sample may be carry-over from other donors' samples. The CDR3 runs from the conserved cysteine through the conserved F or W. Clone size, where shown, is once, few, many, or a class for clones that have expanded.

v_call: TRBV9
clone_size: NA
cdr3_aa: CASSGPGTGAGETQYF

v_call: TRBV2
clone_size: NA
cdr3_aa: CASSKTGTVLEGNQPQHF

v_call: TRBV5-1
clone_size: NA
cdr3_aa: CASSLPTGEGEKLFF

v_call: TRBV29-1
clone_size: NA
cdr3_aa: CSVAFASGAYEQYF

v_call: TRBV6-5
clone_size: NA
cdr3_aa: CASSTFGRGSYEQYF

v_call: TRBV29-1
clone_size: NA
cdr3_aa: CSVEGSRGNEKLFF

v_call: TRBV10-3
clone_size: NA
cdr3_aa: CAIRRDSKGETQYF

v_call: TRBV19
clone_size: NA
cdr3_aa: CASSMGRGSLEQYF

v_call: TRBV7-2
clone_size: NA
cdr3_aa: CASSGLAGPQETQYF

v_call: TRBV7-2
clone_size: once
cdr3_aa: CASSLAPAGVGDTQYF

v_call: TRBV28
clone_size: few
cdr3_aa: CASRSPGTGSGNTIYF

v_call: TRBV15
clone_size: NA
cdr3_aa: CATSRLSGTDNEKLFF

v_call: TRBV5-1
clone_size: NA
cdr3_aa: CASSLSPDTGELFF

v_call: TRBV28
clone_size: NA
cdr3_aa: CASNSRGQGTTQYF

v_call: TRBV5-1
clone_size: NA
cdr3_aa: CASSLVGDSGNTIYF

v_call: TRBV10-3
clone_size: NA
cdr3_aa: CAISDPADYGYTF

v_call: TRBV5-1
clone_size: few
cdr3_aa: CASRQVQESNYGYTF

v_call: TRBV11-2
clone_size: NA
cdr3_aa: CASTLGGNQETQYF

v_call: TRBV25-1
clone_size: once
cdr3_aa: CASSDRDRGAETQYF

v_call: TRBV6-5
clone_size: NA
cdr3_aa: CASSYLGQGARTEAFF

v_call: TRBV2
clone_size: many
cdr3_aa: CASSERDDGYTF

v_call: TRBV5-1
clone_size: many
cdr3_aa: CASSLASGQAYEQYF

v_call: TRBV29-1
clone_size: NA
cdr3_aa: CSVGYSNTQYF

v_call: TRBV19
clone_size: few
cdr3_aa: CASSIKVSQPQHF

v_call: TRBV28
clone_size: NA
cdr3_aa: CASRDMNTEAFF

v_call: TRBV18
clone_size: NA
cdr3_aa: CASSRGQASTLGNTIYF

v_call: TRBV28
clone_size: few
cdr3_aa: CASSLLRQGHYEQYF

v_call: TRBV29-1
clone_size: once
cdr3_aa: CSVRPSGRPEQFF

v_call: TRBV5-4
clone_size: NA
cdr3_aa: CASSLGVEGWNTEAFF

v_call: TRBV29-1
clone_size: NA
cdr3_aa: CSALTGSYEQYF

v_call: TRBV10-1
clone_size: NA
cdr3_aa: CASRDRDGWGLNTEAFF

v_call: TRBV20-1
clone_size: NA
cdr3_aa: CSASGSTQYF

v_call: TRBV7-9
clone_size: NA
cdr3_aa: CASSLGGSFSKETQYF

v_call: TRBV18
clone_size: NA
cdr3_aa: CASSPTKNTEAFF

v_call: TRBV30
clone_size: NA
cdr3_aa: CAWSVNHQPQHF

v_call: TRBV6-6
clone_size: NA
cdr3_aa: CASSYRLGDTEAFF

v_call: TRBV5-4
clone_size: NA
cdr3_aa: CASSLTLSGANVLTF

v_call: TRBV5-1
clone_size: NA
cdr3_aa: CASSLRGEETQYF

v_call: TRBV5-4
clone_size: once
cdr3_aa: CASSFKRETQYF

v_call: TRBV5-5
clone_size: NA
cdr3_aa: CASSLQGEQYF

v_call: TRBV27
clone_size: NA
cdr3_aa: CASRRQGWTYEQYF

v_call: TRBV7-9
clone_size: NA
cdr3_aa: CASSSAWAKNEQFF

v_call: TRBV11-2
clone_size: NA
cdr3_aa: CASSQGGSHEKLFF

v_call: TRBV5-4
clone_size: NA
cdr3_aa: CASSLGTGKETQYF

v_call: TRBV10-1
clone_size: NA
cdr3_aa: CASSELKRETYEQYF

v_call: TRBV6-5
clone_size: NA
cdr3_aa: CASSYFTSGRTDTQYF

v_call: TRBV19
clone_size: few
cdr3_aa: CASSTSGSRAFF

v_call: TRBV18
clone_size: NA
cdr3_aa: CASSPTLAGGQHEQFF

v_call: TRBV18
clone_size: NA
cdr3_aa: CASSPSGQVNTEAFF

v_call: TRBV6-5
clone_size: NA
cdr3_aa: CASRQGNSPLHF

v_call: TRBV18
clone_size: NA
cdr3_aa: CASSPPMNSPLHF